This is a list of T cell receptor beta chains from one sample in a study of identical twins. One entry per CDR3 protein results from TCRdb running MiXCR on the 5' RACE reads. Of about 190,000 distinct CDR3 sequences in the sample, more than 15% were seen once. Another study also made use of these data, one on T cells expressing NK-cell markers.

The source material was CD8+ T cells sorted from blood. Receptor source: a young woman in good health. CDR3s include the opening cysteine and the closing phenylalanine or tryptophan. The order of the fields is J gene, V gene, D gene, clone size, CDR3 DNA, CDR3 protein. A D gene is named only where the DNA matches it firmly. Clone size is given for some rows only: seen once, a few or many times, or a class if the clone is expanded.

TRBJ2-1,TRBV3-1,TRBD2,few,TGTGCCAGCAGCCAGGGAAGCGGGGGGCCTACGTACAATGAGCAGTTCTTC,CASSQGSGGPTYNEQFF
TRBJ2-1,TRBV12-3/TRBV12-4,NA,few,TGTGCCAGCAGTCCCTCCCGACAGGAGCAGTTCTTC,CASSPSRQEQFF
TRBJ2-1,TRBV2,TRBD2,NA,TGTGCCAGCAGTGAGGGGGCGGGAGGGCCAGTCCATGAGCAGTTCTTC,CASSEGAGGPVHEQFF
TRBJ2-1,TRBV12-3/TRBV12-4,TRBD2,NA,TGTGCCAGCAGCCGGAGCGGGGGGGCCGTCCATGAGCAGTTCTTC,CASSRSGGAVHEQFF
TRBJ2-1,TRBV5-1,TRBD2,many,TGCGCCAGCAGCACAAGACTAGCGGGCCCCCCGTACAATGAGCAGTTCTTC,CASSTRLAGPPYNEQFF
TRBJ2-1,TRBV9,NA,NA,TGTGCCAGCAGCGTAGCGTCGTCGCGGGAGCAGTTCTTC,CASSVASSREQFF
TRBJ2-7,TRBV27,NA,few,TGTGCCAGCAGTTCGGCGGGACGGCCGTACGAGCAGTACTTC,CASSSAGRPYEQYF
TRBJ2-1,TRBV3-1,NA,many,TGTGCCAGCAGCCAGGATCTTTACAATGAGCAGTTCTTC,CASSQDLYNEQFF
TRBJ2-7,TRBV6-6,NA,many,TGTGCCAGCAGTTACGGGGACACCTACGAGCAGTACTTC,CASSYGDTYEQYF
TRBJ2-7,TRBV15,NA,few,TGTGCCACCAGCAGAGATAGGTCGGGCGAGCAGTACTTC,CATSRDRSGEQYF
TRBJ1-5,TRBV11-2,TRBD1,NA,TGTGCCAGCAGCTTAGGGGCCGGGACAGCTCAGCCCCAGCATTTT,CASSLGAGTAQPQHF
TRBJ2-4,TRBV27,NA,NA,TGTGCCAGCAAAAGGGACCTAGGAGGCATTCAGTACTTC,CASKRDLGGIQYF
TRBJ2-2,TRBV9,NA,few,TGTGCCAGCAGCGTAGGGACCCTTTGGGAGGATAACACCGGGGAGCTGTTTTTT,CASSVGTLWEDNTGELFF
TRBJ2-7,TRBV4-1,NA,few,TGCGCCAGCAGCCAAAGTACTAGGAGCGAGCAGTACTTC,CASSQSTRSEQYF
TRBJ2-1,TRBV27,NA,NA,TGTGCCACCTGGATGAGCTCCTACAATGAGCAGTTCTTC,CATWMSSYNEQFF
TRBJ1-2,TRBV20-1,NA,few,TGCAGTGCTAGAGATATAGAAAACTATGGCTACACCTTC,CSARDIENYGYTF
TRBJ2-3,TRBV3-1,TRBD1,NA,TGTGCCAGCACCAGACGTCGGACAGGGTGGAAGGATACGCAGTATTTT,CASTRRRTGWKDTQYF
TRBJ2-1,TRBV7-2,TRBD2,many,TGTGCCAGCAGCGGACTAGCGGCATCCTACAATGAGCAGTTCTTC,CASSGLAASYNEQFF
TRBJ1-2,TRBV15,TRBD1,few,TGTGCCACCAGCAGAGATCGAGGGACAGCTCCCTATGGCTACACCTTC,CATSRDRGTAPYGYTF
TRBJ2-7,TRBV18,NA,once,TGTGCCAGCTCACCACTGGGTGACTCCTACGAGCAGTACTTC,CASSPLGDSYEQYF
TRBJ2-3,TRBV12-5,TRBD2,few,TGTGCTAGTGGGTCTCCTCTAGCGGGGGCACGTCCAGATACGCAGTATTTT,CASGSPLAGARPDTQYF
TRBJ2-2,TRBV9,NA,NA,TGTGCCAGCACCCAAAGCAGGGACCTAGTGGCCGGGGAGCTGTTTTTT,CASTQSRDLVAGELFF
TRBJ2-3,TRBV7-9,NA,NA,TGTGCCAGCAGCTTCCAGGGGGGAGCGGGAGATACGCAGTATTTT,CASSFQGGAGDTQYF
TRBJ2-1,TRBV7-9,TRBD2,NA,TGTGCCAGCAGCAGGGGACTAGTCAATGAGCAGTTCTTC,CASSRGLVNEQFF
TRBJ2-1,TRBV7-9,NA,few,TGTGCCAGCAGCCCCCGGGACACCTCCCCACTCGGTGAGCAGTTCTTC,CASSPRDTSPLGEQFF
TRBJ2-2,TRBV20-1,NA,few,TGCAGTGCTCTGGACAGAGCCAGACCGAACACCGGGGAGCTGTTTTTT,CSALDRARPNTGELFF
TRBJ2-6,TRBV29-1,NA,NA,TGCAGCGTCATGGACGGCCGGTCTGGGGCCAACGTCCTGACTTTC,CSVMDGRSGANVLTF
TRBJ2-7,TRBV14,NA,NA,TGTGCCAGCAGCCAAGGGCCGGGACGTCCTTACGAGCAGTACTTC,CASSQGPGRPYEQYF
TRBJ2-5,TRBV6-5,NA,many,TGTGCCAGCAGTTTAGATCGTCCGCTGAACCAAGAGACCCAGTACTTC,CASSLDRPLNQETQYF
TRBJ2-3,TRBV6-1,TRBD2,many,TGTGCCAGCAGTGGACTAGCGGGAGCAACAGATACGCAGTATTTT,CASSGLAGATDTQYF
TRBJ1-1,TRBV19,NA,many,TGTGCCAGTAGTATTGGCGGGGGAGGGAACACTGAAGCTTTCTTT,CASSIGGGGNTEAFF
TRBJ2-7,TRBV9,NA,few,TGTGCCAGCAGCGTAGGGAGCCAGGGGAGCTACGAGCAGTACTTC,CASSVGSQGSYEQYF
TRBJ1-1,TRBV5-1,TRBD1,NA,TGCGCCAGCAGCATAGGGGACAGCATGAACACTGAAGCTTTCTTT,CASSIGDSMNTEAFF